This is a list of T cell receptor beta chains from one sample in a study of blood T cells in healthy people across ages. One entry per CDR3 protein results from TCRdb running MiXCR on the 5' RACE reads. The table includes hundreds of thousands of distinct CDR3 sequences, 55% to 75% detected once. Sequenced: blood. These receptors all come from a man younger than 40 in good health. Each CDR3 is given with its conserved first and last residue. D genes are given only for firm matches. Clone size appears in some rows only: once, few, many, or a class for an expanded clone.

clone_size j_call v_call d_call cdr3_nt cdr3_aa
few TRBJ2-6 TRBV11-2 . TGTGCCAGCAGCTTGTCCTCGACGGGTAGCTCTGGGGCCAACGTCCTGACTTTC CASSLSSTGSSGANVLTF
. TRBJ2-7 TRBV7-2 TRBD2 TGTGCCAGCAGCCAGGCGTCTAATAGCGGGGGGAGATACGAGCAGTACTTC CASSQASNSGGRYEQYF
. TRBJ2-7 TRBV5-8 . TGTGCCAGCAGCCAAACTCGACACACTCTATCAGCTTACGAGCAGTACTTC CASSQTRHTLSAYEQYF
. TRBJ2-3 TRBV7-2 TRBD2 TGTGCCAGCAGCGACCCTAGCGGAAGCACAGATACGCAGTATTTT CASSDPSGSTDTQYF
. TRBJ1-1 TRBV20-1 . TGCAGTGCTAGCGACGCGGGAATCGGGTACACTGAAGCTTTCTTT CSASDAGIGYTEAFF
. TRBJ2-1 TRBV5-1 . TGCGCCAGCAGCTTGGTGACTAGTCGTAGTGAGCAGTTCTTC CASSLVTSRSEQFF
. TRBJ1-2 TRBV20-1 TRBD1 TGCAGTGCGGACAGGGTGCGCGGCGATTATGGCTACACCTTC CSADRVRGDYGYTF
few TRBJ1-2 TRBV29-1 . TGCAGCGTGTTCCGTTGGGGCGCCACTAACTATGGCTACACCTTC CSVFRWGATNYGYTF
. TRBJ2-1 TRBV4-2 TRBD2 TGTGCCAGCAGCCGACGTGCTCAGGCTAGCGGGGGGGCCGCTGAGCAGTTCTTC CASSRRAQASGGAAEQFF
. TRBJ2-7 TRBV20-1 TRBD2 TGCAGTGCTAGGGTACTAGCGGGAGTCGAGCAGTACTTC CSARVLAGVEQYF
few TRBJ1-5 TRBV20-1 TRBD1 TGCAGTGCCACTCGGACAGGGATTAATCAGCCCCAGCATTTT CSATRTGINQPQHF
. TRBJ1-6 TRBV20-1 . TGCAGTGCGCCAGAAAGCTCCTATAATTCACCCCTCCACTTT CSAPESSYNSPLHF
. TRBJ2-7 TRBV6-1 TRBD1 TGTGCCAGCACCGGGACAGCGCTCTCCTACGAGCAGTACTTC CASTGTALSYEQYF
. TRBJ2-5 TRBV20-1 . TGCAGTGCACTACAGTATCGAGAGACCCAGTACTTC CSALQYRETQYF
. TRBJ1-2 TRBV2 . TGTGCCAGCACCAATATCTATGGCTACACCTTC CASTNIYGYTF
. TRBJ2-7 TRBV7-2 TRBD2 TGTGCCAGCAGCCTCGGGACTATATTCTACGAGCAGTACTTC CASSLGTIFYEQYF
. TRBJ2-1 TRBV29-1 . TGCAGCGTTGTCCTTTATGAGCAGTTCTTC CSVVLYEQFF
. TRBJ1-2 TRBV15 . TGTGCCACCAGCCGGGGCAGGTTGGGCTACACCTTC CATSRGRLGYTF
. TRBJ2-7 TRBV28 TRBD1 TGTGCCAGCAGCCCCCCCGTGGGACAGGGGATCGGCGAGCAGTACTTC CASSPPVGQGIGEQYF
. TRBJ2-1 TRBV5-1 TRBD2 TGCGCCAGCAGCGGGACTAGTCCTTACAATGAGCAGTTCTTC CASSGTSPYNEQFF
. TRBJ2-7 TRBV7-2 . TGTGCCAGCAGCCCCAAAGTAGGGGGGGAGCAGTACTTC CASSPKVGGEQYF
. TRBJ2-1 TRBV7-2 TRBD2 TGTGCCAGCAGCCGCCGCGGGGGGGTGGGGGATTACAATGAGCAGTTCTTC CASSRRGGVGDYNEQFF
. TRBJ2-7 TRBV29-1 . TGCAGCGCTTTGCAGGATACCTACGAGCAGTACTTC CSALQDTYEQYF
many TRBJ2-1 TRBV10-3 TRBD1 TGTGCCATCAGCCCCGGGACAGGGGGCTACAATGAGCAGTTCTTC CAISPGTGGYNEQFF
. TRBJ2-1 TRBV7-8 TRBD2 TGTGCCAGCAGCCCTGGACTAGTAAAGTACAATGAGCAGTTCTTC CASSPGLVKYNEQFF
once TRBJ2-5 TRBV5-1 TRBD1 TGCGCCAGCAGCTTGGAATCCGGGACAGCAACCTACGAGCAGCACTTC CASSLESGTATYEQHF
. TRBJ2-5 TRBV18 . TGTGCCAGCTCACCTAGGTTTGGCGAGACCCAGTACTTC CASSPRFGETQYF
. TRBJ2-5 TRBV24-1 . TGTGCCACCAAGGGCGGCGACGAAAAGACCCAGTACTTC CATKGGDEKTQYF
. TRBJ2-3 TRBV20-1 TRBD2 TGCAGTGCTAGAGACCCCTTGAGAAGCGGGGCCACAGATACGCAGTATTTT CSARDPLRSGATDTQYF
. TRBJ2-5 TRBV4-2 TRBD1 TGTGCCAGCAGCCCGGGTTGGACAGGGGTCCCCAATGAGCAGTACTTC CASSPGWTGVPNEQYF
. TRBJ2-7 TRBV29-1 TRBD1 TGCAGCGTTGGTCGGGGACAGGGGGCCGTCGAGCAGTACTTC CSVGRGQGAVEQYF
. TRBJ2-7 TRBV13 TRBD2 TGTGCCAGCAGCTCGTTCGGGAGGGCAATCGACGAGCAGTACTTC CASSSFGRAIDEQYF
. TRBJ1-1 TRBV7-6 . TGTGCCAGCAGCCAGGAGGTGGTGAGTGAAGCTTTCTTT CASSQEVVSEAFF
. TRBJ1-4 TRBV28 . TGTGCCAGCGGCCCCGGGGGGGCTAATGAAAAACTGTTTTTT CASGPGGANEKLFF
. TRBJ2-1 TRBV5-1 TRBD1 TGCGCCAGCAGCAAAAAACGGTCGGACAGGGGGGGCGATGAGCAGTTCTTT CASSKKRSDRGGDEQFF
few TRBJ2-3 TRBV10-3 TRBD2 TGTGCCATCAGTGAGTGGCTAGCGGGGCCCACAGATACGCAGTATTTT CAISEWLAGPTDTQYF
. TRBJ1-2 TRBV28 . TGTGCCAGCAGTCCCCCGAGGGTTGGCTACACCTTC CASSPPRVGYTF
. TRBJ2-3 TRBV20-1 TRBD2 TGCAGTGCTAGTTCACTGACTAGCGGGCACACAGATACGCAGTATTTT CSASSLTSGHTDTQYF
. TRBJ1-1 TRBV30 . TGTGCCTGGACCTCTGAGCGGGTGAACACTGAAGCTTTCTTT CAWTSERVNTEAFF
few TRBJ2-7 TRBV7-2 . TGTGCCAGCAAGCTCGGAGGAGTCCACGAGCAGTACTTC CASKLGGVHEQYF
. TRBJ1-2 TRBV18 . TGTGCCAGCTCACCAGCGACGGAGTATGGCTGCACCTTC CASSPATEYGCTF
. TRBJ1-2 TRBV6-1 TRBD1 TGTGCCAGCAGTGAAGCGGGACAGGCGTCCTATGGCTACACCTTC CASSEAGQASYGYTF
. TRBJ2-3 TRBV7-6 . TGTGCCAGCAGCATATTTGGCGCAGATACGCAGTATTTT CASSIFGADTQYF
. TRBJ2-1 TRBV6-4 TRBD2 TGTGCCAGCAGACTGCATAGCGGGGGGGCCTCCTACAATGAGCAGTTCTTC CASRLHSGGASYNEQFF
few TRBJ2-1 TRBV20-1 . TGCAGTGCTAGTAACCCCCGGGACTCCCTGGATGAGCAGTTCTTC CSASNPRDSLDEQFF